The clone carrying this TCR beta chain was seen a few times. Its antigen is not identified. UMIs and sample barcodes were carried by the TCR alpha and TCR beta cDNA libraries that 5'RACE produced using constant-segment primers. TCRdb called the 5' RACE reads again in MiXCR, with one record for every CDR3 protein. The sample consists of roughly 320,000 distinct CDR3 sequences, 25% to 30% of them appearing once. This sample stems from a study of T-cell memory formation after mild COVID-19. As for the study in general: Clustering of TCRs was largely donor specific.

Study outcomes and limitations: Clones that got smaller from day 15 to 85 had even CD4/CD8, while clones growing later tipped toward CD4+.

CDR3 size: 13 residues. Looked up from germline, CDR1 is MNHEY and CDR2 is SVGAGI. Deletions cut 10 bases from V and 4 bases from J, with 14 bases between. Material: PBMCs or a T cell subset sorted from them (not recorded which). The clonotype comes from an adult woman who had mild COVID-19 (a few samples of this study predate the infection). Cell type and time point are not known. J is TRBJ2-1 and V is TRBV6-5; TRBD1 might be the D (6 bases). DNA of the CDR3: TGTGCCACAGGGGTTGGGTTTTACAATGAGCAGTTCTTC. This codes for CATGVGFYNEQFF.